This T cell receptor beta chain stems from a study of blood T cell repertoires in COVID-19. Study at large: Acute and convalescent COVID-19 specimens originated in the United States, Italy and Spain. PBMCs, B-cell-depleted T cells, or T cells were the source of the cDNA or gDNA that made up the material.

As processed by the authors: Counts of nucleated cells, estimated from reference gene primer amplification, were obtained. Sequencing was performed with immunoSEQ multiplex PCR; in TCRdb, only in-frame clones are kept and a portion is missing. V and J calls and clone size follow that table, whereas D and trimming were derived from the DNA. The data contain some 190,000 clones, about 80% of them singletons. Seattle-derived patients entered the study during active infection and were followed longitudinally. The source of this sequence is a woman aged 60-75 years with COVID-19, enrolled during active disease. The sample comprised peripheral blood.

The CDR3 is CASSPTTGGWMDTEAFF. CDR3 DNA sequence: TGTGCCAGCAGTCCCACTACAGGGGGTTGGATGGACACTGAAGCTTTCTTT. This sequence joins TRBV27 and TRBJ1-1; 8 nucleotides line up with TRBD1. This CDR3 region has 17 residues. The junction had 14 bases not matched to a gene; V was cut back by 5 bases and J by 3 bases. The V gene's germline CDR1 is MNHEY and CDR2 SMNVEV (reference sequence).